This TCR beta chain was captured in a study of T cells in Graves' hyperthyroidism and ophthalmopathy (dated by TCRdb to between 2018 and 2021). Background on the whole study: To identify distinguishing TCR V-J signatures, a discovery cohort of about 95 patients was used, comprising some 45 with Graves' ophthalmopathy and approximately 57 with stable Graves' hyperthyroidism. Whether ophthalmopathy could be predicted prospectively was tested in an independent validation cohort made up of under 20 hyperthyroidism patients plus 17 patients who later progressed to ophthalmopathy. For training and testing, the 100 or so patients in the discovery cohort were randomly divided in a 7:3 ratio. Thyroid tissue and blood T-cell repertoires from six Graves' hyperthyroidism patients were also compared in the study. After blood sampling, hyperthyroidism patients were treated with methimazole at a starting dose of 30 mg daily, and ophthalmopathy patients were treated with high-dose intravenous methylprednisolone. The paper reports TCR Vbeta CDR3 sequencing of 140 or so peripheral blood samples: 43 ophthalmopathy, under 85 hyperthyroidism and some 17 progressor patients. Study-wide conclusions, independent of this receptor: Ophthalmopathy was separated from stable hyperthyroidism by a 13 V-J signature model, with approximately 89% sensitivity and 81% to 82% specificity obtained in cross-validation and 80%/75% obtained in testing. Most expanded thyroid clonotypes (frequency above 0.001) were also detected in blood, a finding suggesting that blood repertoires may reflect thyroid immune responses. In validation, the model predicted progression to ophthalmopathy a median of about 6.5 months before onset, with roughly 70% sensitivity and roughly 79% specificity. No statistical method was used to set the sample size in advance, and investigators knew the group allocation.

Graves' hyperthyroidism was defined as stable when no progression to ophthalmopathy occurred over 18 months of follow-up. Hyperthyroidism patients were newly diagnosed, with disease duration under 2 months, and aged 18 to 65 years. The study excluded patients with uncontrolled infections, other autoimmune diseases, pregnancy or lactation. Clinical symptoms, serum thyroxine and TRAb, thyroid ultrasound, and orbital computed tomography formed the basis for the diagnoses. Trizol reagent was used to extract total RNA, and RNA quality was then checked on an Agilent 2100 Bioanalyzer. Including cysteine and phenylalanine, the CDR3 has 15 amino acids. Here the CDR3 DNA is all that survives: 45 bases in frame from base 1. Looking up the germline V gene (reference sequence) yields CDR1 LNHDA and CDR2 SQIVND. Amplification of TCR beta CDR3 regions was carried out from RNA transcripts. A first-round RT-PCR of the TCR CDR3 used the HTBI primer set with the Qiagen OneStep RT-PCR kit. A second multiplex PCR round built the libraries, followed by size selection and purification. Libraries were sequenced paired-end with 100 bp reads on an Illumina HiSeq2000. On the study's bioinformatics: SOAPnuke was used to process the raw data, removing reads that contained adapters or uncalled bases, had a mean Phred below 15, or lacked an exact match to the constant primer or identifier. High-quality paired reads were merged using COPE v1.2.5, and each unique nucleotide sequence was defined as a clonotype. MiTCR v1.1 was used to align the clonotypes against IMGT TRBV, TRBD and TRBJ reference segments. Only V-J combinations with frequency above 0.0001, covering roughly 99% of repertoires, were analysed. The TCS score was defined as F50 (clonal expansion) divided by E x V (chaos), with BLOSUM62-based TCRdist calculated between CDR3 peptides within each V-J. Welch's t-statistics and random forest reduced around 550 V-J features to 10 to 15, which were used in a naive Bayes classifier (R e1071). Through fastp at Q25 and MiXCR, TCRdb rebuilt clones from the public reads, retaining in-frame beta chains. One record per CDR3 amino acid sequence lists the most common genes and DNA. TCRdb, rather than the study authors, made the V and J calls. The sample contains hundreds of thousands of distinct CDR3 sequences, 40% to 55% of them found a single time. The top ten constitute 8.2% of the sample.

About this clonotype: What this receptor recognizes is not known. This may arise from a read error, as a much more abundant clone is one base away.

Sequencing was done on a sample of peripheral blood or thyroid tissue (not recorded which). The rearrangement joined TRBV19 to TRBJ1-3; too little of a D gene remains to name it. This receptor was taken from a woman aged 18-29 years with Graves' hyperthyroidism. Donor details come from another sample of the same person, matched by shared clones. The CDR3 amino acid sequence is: CASSDDLGSGSTIYF. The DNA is TGTGCCAGTAGTGACGACCTGGGGTCTGGAAGCACCATATATTTT.